This T cell receptor beta chain stems from a study of identifying expanded T cells in peripheral blood. Only in-frame clones appear in the TCRdb table, and some are missing; sequencing was by immunoSEQ multiplex PCR. This sample carries around 91,000 clones, 88% of them seen once, and the ten largest clones take 3% to 4%. Germline CDR1 SGHAT, CDR2 FQNNGV. V lost 2 bases to trimming and J lost 5 bases, with 7 bases between them. This CDR3 has 12 amino acids. Concerning this clone: What it binds is unknown. The same CDR3 arises from other DNA sequences in this sample as well.

No infections or other immune events were documented during collection. Study results and caveats: Two-week clone count variance significantly increased as total template count grew. Differentially abundant clones: 0.95 to 1.5 between replicates, about 15 at around 2 weeks, 19 at four.

The TCR originated in a person between 18 and 70 years old in good health. The rearrangement uses TRBV11-2 and TRBJ2-7; D is unresolved. The specimen was blood. The CDR3 coding sequence is TGTGCCAGCAGCTTACGGACGGACGAGCAGTACTTC. Its protein product is CASSLRTDEQYF.